The 5 T cell receptor beta chains below were found in one sample sequenced in a study of shared clonotypes between healthy human individuals. The protocol was immunoSEQ multiplex PCR, while the TCRdb copy is restricted to in-frame clones and leaves out a portion. The sample lists 150,000 to 200,000 clones, approximately 92% seen once, with 0.067% in the top ten. Sample: naive CD4+ T cells sorted from blood. Subset: CD45RA+ positively selected. The origin of the receptors is a woman in her thirties in good health.

The rearrangement uses TRBV11-2 and TRBJ1-6; D gene ambiguous. Looked up from germline, CDR1 is SGHAT and CDR2 is FQNNGV. V lost 2 bases, J lost 7 bases, and 6 bases lay in between. This CDR3 comprises 13 residues. The CDR3 region is CASSLSLNSPLHF. The CDR3 coding sequence is TGTGCCAGCAGCTTATCACTGAATTCACCCCTCCACTTT.

The chain employs TRBV7-9 and TRBJ1-6, with 7 nucleotides matching TRBD1. Germline CDR1 is SEHNR and CDR2 is FQNEAQ (reference sequence). V shed 6 bases and J 10 bases; nucleotides not matched to a gene: 12. The CDR3 consists of 15 residues. The CDR3 DNA sequence: TGTGCCAGCAGTCAGACAGGGCCCGATCGATCACCCCTCCACTTT. Translated, it gives CASSQTGPDRSPLHF.

The chain links TRBV2 to TRBJ2-7; D remains ambiguous. Germline V gives CDR1 SNHLY, CDR2 FYNNEI. This CDR3 has 12 residues. Trimming stripped 3 bases from V and 3 bases from J, with 6 bases between. CDR3 amino acids: CASSEEYYEQYF. CDR3 DNA: TGTGCCAGCAGTGAGGAGTACTACGAGCAGTACTTC.

V usage is TRBV7-9 and J usage is TRBJ1-1; D is uncertain. Per the germline V gene, CDR1 is SEHNR and CDR2 is FQNEAQ (reference sequence). This CDR3 has 11 amino acids. Trimming removed 6 bases from V and 8 bases from J, with 10 bases in between. The CDR3, as DNA: TGTGCCAGCAGGCTTAAGGAGGAAGCTTTCTTT. It encodes CASRLKEEAFF.

This chain connects TRBV7-8 to TRBJ2-7, with 8 bases that match TRBD2. CDR3 size: 16 residues. Germline V CDR1 and CDR2: SGHVS, FQNEAQ. Trimming removed 5 bases from V and 3 bases from J; junction bases left unmatched: 12. CDR3 residues: CASSPTRGERFYEQYF. For the CDR3, the DNA is TGTGCCAGCAGCCCCACGCGGGGGGAGAGGTTCTACGAGCAGTACTTC.